This T cell receptor beta chain emerged from a study of OX40 agonist ivuxolimab in advanced cancers. Study as a whole: The eligibility criteria allowed prior anti-PD-1, anti-PD-L1 or anti-CTLA-4 therapy, and approximately 40% had some.

Comment on this clone: What it binds is unknown.

Germline V lookup: CDR1 SEHNR, CDR2 FQNEAQ (reference sequence). The CDR3 has 14 amino acids. Trimming stripped 5 bases from V and 5 bases from J, with 15 bases between. Using immunoSEQ multiplex PCR, the repertoire was profiled, and TCRdb retains in-frame clones only, with some absent. The top ten hold 15% to 20% of the sample, which has 20,000 to 30,000 clones, just under 75% seen once. Study conclusions and caveats: Both blood CD4+ and CD8+ T cells showed clonal growth by week 6 at 0.1 to 3.0 mg/kg.

The gene calls are TRBV7-9 and TRBJ2-5; D gene ambiguous. This material consisted of CD4+ or CD8+ T cells sorted from blood, taken in a trial of the OX40 agonist ivuxolimab. The source is an adult with an advanced solid tumor such as melanoma, head and neck, liver or kidney cancer. The CDR3 nucleotides are TGTGCCAGCAGCCATCTGACCATCAAGGAGACCCAGTACTTC. Translating it yields CASSHLTIKETQYF.